A selection of T cell receptor beta chains follows, all from one sample in a study of CD8 T cells in Susac syndrome. Each CDR3 protein gets one entry after TCRdb re-called the immunoSEQ multiplex PCR reads with MiXCR. The sample has 180,000 or so distinct CDR3 sequences, roughly 94% seen once. Sequencing was performed on CD4+ T cells from PBMCs. These receptors all stem from a human donor in good health. Both conserved end residues are part of each CDR3. Each record gives: V gene, J gene, D gene, CDR3 protein. A D gene is named only where the DNA matches it firmly.

TRBV12-3/TRBV12-4	TRBJ2-3	NA	CASRQREDTQYF
TRBV7-8	TRBJ2-3	NA	CASSFSPERDTQYF
TRBV20-1	TRBJ2-7	TRBD2	CSAPASGREEQYF
TRBV27	TRBJ1-2	NA	CASRGRGDGYTF
TRBV30	TRBJ2-2	TRBD2	CAWQPGLAGHGELFF
TRBV11-1	TRBJ2-1	TRBD2	CASSLAPGRGSSGEGNYNEQFF
TRBV9	TRBJ2-1	TRBD1	CASSGGTGYNEQFF
TRBV3-1	TRBJ2-1	NA	CASSRDPHNEQFF
TRBV27	TRBJ2-1	TRBD2	CASTGTSGYNEQFF
TRBV12-3/TRBV12-4	TRBJ2-1	TRBD2	CASSLGGTSGINEQFF
TRBV27	TRBJ1-2	TRBD1	CASSLVQGAFFYGYTF
TRBV20-1	TRBJ2-7	NA	CSAGSGDEQYF
TRBV12-3/TRBV12-4	TRBJ2-5	NA	CASRTRLQETQYF
TRBV27	TRBJ1-5	TRBD1	CASSLFAGTGSNQPQHF
TRBV29-1	TRBJ1-1	TRBD1	CSAGQGWNTEAFF
TRBV5-1	TRBJ1-5	TRBD1	CASSSRQGGQPQHF
TRBV9	TRBJ1-1	NA	CASSVDGTKTEAFF
TRBV20-1	TRBJ1-5	NA	CSARQGNQPQHF
TRBV12-3/TRBV12-4	TRBJ2-1	TRBD2	CASSLARTSGSPTSNEQFF
TRBV9	TRBJ2-1	NA	CASSVGRAWGHEQFF
TRBV6-5	TRBJ2-3	NA	CASSRAAANTDTQYF
TRBV5-4	TRBJ2-5	TRBD1	CASSKQGARETQYF
TRBV28	TRBJ2-7	NA	CASSPRLAYEQYF
TRBV20-1	TRBJ1-5	NA	CSARDRLGGTNQPQHF
TRBV25-1	TRBJ2-6	NA	CASSEQGAGANVLTF
TRBV6-1	TRBJ2-1	NA	CASRSELGEQFF
TRBV18	TRBJ2-1	NA	CASSPPVQGSRNEQFF
TRBV3-1	TRBJ1-5	NA	CASSQVGQVPQPQHF
TRBV21-1	TRBJ2-1	NA	CARNRNNEQFF
TRBV29-1	TRBJ2-1	NA	CSVEFQYNEQFF
TRBV24-1	TRBJ2-2	TRBD2	CATGGENTGELFF
TRBV30	TRBJ1-2	NA	CAWTLGSSGFGYTF
TRBV30	TRBJ1-5	NA	CAWSPGFNQPQHF
TRBV7-9	TRBJ2-1	NA	CASSLEQATNNEQFF
TRBV4-3	TRBJ2-3	NA	CASSQERGDTQYF
TRBV20-1	TRBJ2-2	NA	CSASSPHTGELFF
TRBV7-2	TRBJ1-1	TRBD1	CASSLKAGGIVNTEAFF
TRBV18	TRBJ2-7	TRBD1	CASSPSAGGYEQYF
TRBV12-3/TRBV12-4	TRBJ1-1	TRBD1	CASTSPWDREAFF
TRBV29-1	TRBJ1-1	NA	CSVQRPLAEAFF